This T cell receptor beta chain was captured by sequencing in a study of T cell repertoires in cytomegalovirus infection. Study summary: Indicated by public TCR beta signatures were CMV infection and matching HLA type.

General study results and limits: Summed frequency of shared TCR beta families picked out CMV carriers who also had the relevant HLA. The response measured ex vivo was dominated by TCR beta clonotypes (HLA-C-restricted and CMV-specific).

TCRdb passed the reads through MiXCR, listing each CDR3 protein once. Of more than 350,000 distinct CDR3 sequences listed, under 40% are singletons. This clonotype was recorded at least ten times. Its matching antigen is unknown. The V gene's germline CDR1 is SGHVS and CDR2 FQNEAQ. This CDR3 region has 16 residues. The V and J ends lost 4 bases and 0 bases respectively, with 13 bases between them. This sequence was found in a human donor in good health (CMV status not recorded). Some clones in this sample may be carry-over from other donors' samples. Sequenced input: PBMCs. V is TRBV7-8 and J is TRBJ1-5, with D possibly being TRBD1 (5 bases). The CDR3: CASSSTTAHSNQPQHF. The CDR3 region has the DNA TGTGCCAGCAGCTCAACGACAGCCCATAGCAATCAGCCCCAGCATTTT.